The 27 T cell receptor beta chains given below trace back to one sample, sequenced in a study of T cell repertoires in cytomegalovirus infection. TCRdb analysed the reads with MiXCR anew, one entry per CDR3 protein. Among about 830,000 distinct CDR3 sequences, 30% to 35% were seen once, and the ten largest hold 9.5% to 15%. No antigen has been identified for these receptors. The specimen was cultured CD8+ T cells from PBMCs, collected from culture after CMV antigen stimulation. Every receptor here comes from a human donor in good health (CMV status not recorded). Some clones in this sample may be carry-over from other donors' samples.

This clonotype was observed a few times. The chain employs TRBV12-3 or TRBV12-4 and TRBJ1-2, with 11 bases matching TRBD1. Trimming removed 0 bases from V and 8 bases from J; junction bases left unmatched: 8. The CDR3 is 16 residues long. The DNA for the CDR3 is TGTGCCAGCAGTTTAGCCGGGACAGGGGGAGAAGGGGGCTACACCTTC. Translating it yields CASSLAGTGGEGGYTF.

This clonotype was detected ten times or more. One junction end does not reproduce the germline sequence, and a read error may be involved. The V and J genes are TRBV7-8 and TRBJ2-5, with 9 positions matching TRBD2. The CDR3 has 14 amino acids. CDR1 and CDR2 from the germline V gene are SGHVS and FQNEAQ. The CDR3 here is CATFIAGDQETQYF. DNA for the CDR3: TGTGCCACATTCATAGCGGGGGACCAGGAGACCCAGTACTTC.

This clonotype was observed a handful of times. The chain couples TRBV7-2 to TRBJ2-1; D call uncertain. Germline loops: CDR1 SGHTA, CDR2 FQGNSA. Deletions cut 4 bases from V and 4 bases from J, with 17 bases between. The CDR3 extends over 16 amino acids. This CDR3 reads CASSSPRALSYNEQFF. The CDR3 nucleotides read TGTGCCAGCAGCTCCCCCCGGGCATTGTCATACAATGAGCAGTTCTTC.

Concerning this clonotype itself: A much larger clone sits a single nucleotide away, making a read error possible. The J gene is TRBJ1-2, the V gene TRBV7-2; no clear D. CDR3 length equals 17 residues. The germline V gene encodes CDR1 SGHTA and CDR2 FQGNSA. The CDR3 loop is CASSLDYAEEPNYDYTF. Here the CDR3 DNA reads TGTGCCAGCAGCTTAGACTATGCGGAGGAACCTAACTATGACTACACCTTC.

V usage is TRBV20-1 and J usage is TRBJ2-1, with 10 bases that match TRBD2. CDR1 and CDR2 (germline): DFQATT, SNEGSKA (reference sequence). V shed 0 bases, J shed 3 bases, and the junction held 5 bases outside the gene matches. The CDR3 is made up of 16 amino acids. The CDR3 spells CSARDPGLAVYNEQFF. The DNA for the CDR3 is TGCAGTGCTAGAGACCCCGGACTAGCGGTCTACAATGAGCAGTTCTTC.

This chain uses TRBV6-2 or TRBV6-3 with TRBJ2-3; D is possibly TRBD1 (6 bases). The ends were cut back, 5 bases at V and 4 bases at J, with 28 bases in the middle. Germline lookup yields CDR1 MNHEY and CDR2 SVGEGT. The CDR3 is 19 residues long. The CDR3: CASSNPTGSEGVLADTQYF. DNA of the CDR3: TGTGCCAGCAGTAACCCAACAGGGAGCGAAGGTGTTCTCGCAGATACGCAGTATTTT.

This sequence joins TRBV24-1 and TRBJ2-2; possibly TRBD1 or TRBD2 for D (5 bases each). V lost 12 bases, J lost 5 bases, and 12 bases lay in between. Germline values: CDR1 KGHDR, CDR2 SFDVKD. CDR3 length equals 12 residues. The CDR3 reads CAVRGVTGELFF. The CDR3, as DNA: TGTGCCGTGAGAGGGGTAACCGGGGAGCTGTTTTTT.

V and J are TRBV12-3 or TRBV12-4 and TRBJ2-7; the match to TRBD1 covers 8 bases. The ends lost 1 base at V and 7 bases at J; junction bases unmatched: 6. The CDR3 runs to 14 residues. CDR3 loop: CASSLGRGRIEQYV. CDR3 bases: TGTGCCAGCAGTTTAGGCAGGGGGCGAATTGAGCAGTACGTC.

This chain connects TRBV9 to TRBJ1-1, with TRBD1 matching 8 bases. Germline CDR1 is SGDLS and CDR2 is YYNGEE. V was clipped by 0 bases and J by 5 bases; unmatched bases: 9. The CDR3 runs 16 residues. The CDR3 region is CASSVAVDRAGTEAFF. DNA for the CDR3: TGTGCCAGCAGCGTAGCCGTGGACAGGGCCGGGACTGAAGCTTTCTTT.

The gene calls are TRBV28 and TRBJ1-1, with D possibly TRBD1 on 5 matching bases. CDR1 is MDHEN, CDR2 SYDVKM, per germline. The CDR3 loop spans 20 amino acids. Trimming left V 5 bases short and J 0 bases short, with 28 bases between. The CDR3, as DNA: TGTGCCAGCAGTAAGGGGCCTGGAGCGCGCCTACCGACAATGAACACTGAAGCTTTCTTT. Translating it yields CASSKGPGARLPTMNTEAFF.

This sequence joins TRBV28 and TRBJ1-5, with a possible D match to TRBD1 (6 bases). Germline CDR1 is MDHEN and CDR2 is SYDVKM. Deletions cut 6 bases from V and 7 bases from J, with 13 bases between. CDR3 length: 13 amino acids. CDR3 coding DNA: TGTGCCAGCAGCCTAACACAGGGCCAGCCCCAGCATTTT. Translating it yields CASSLTQGQPQHF.

The chain couples TRBV7-4 to TRBJ1-3; tentative D call: TRBD1 (5 bases). Trimming cost V 1 base and J 4 bases, with 11 bases left between them. The CDR3 loop spans 15 amino acids. Germline lookup yields CDR1 SGHVT and CDR2 SQSDAQ. The DNA for the CDR3 is TGTGCCAGCAGCTTAGGACAGCAAGGGGGAAACACCATATATTTT. Translating gives CASSLGQQGGNTIYF.

This chain links TRBV12-3 or TRBV12-4 with TRBJ2-1; TRBD1 matches at 9 bases. The CDR3 has 19 amino acids. The V segment lost 2 bases and the J segment 1 base; nucleotides outside the gene matches: 12. The CDR3 reads CASSLPRNRGPLSYNEQFF. CDR3 bases: TGTGCCAGCAGTTTACCCCGGAACAGGGGGCCGTTGTCCTACAATGAGCAGTTCTTC.

Here the CDR3 reads CASSSIDPNTGELFF. The CDR3 nucleotides read TGTGCCAGCAGCTCAATAGACCCGAACACCGGGGAGCTGTTTTTT. V usage is TRBV7-9 and J usage is TRBJ2-2, with D unclear. V lost 4 bases to trimming and J lost 0 bases, with 9 bases between them. CDR1 and CDR2 from the germline V gene are SEHNR and FQNEAQ (reference sequence). The CDR3 runs 15 residues.

V usage is TRBV7-3 and J usage is TRBJ2-5; 10 nucleotides match TRBD1. Germline V gene lookup returns CDR1 SGHTA and CDR2 FQGTGA. The CDR3 sequence is 15 residues long. Trimming cost V 5 bases and J 5 bases; bases outside gene matches: 8. As DNA, the CDR3 is TGTGCCAGCAGCCCCCGACAGGGGGCTTGGGAGACCCAGTACTTC. This codes for CASSPRQGAWETQYF.

There are a few counts of this clonotype. The chain combines TRBV13 with TRBJ2-7, with no clear D. Germline CDR1 and CDR2: PRHDT and FYEKMQ (reference sequence). The V and J ends lost 5 bases and 3 bases respectively, with 14 bases between them. The length of the CDR3 is 14 residues. The CDR3 protein is CASSPPGAFYEQYF. The DNA of the CDR3 is TGTGCCAGCAGCCCACCTGGAGCTTTCTACGAGCAGTACTTC.

The chain carries TRBV6-1 and TRBJ2-1; 9 nucleotides align to TRBD2. The CDR3 consists of 16 residues. The germline CDR1 and CDR2 sequences are MNHNS and SASEGT. Trimming at V came to 7 bases and at J to 8 bases, leaving 15 bases not matched to a gene. The CDR3 sequence: CASTGPVGTSRDEQFF. The CDR3 DNA sequence: TGTGCCAGCACGGGACCGGTAGGGACTAGCAGGGATGAGCAGTTCTTC.

The CDR3 DNA follows: TGTGCCAGCAGCCAAGATCTAGGAGGTTGGTTCACAGATACGCAGTATTTT. Its translation is CASSQDLGGWFTDTQYF. The chain couples TRBV14 to TRBJ2-3; D possibly corresponds to TRBD2 (5 bases). The CDR3 consists of 17 residues. Trimming left V 0 bases short and J 2 bases short, with 15 bases between. CDR1 and CDR2 (germline): SGHDN, FVKESK.

This chain connects TRBV15 to TRBJ1-2; D ambiguous. This CDR3 is 13 amino acids long. V lost 4 bases to trimming and J lost 8 bases, with 14 bases between them. CDR1 is LNHNV, CDR2 YYDKDF, per germline (reference sequence). This CDR3 reads CATSTRDRRGYTF. CDR3 coding DNA: TGTGCCACCAGCACAAGAGATAGAAGAGGCTACACCTTC.

This clonotype was observed a handful of times. This chain links TRBV7-2 with TRBJ2-7; possibly TRBD2 for D (5 bases). The CDR3 length is 15 residues. Germline assignment: CDR1 SGHTA and CDR2 FQGNSA. The V gene lost 5 bases and the J gene lost 3 bases, with 17 bases spanning the gap. CDR3 region: CASSPSWGVGYEQYF. In nucleotides, the CDR3 is TGTGCCAGCAGCCCGAGTTGGGGAGTCGGCTACGAGCAGTACTTC.

About this clonotype: An end of the junction differs from the germline gene, which may be a read error. V gene TRBV27 combines with J gene TRBJ1-1, with a weak D call TRBD1 (5 bases). From germline, CDR1 is MNHEY and CDR2 SMNVEV (reference sequence). This CDR3 is 11 amino acids long. This chain's CDR3 is CVSFSGSEAFF. The CDR3 bases are TGTGTCAGCTTTTCAGGGTCTGAAGCTTTCTTT.

The V and J genes are TRBV6-1 and TRBJ2-7; D unclear. Germline V lookup: CDR1 MNHNS, CDR2 SASEGT. Deletions cut 1 base from V and 5 bases from J, with 9 bases between. The CDR3 consists of 13 residues. The CDR3, as DNA: TGTGCCAGCAGTGAAGTGAGAAGGGACGAGCAGTACTTC. Its protein product is CASSEVRRDEQYF.

This clonotype has a handful of counts. The chain couples TRBV7-8 to TRBJ1-2, with TRBD1 matching 7 bases. The CDR3 length is 19 residues. Trimming took 5 bases from V and 3 from J; bases not matched to a gene: 21. Germline CDR1 is SGHVS and CDR2 is FQNEAQ. The CDR3 spells CASSQGGGQGGLYYYGYTF. In DNA form, the CDR3 reads TGTGCCAGCAGCCAGGGGGGTGGCCAGGGGGGTCTCTATTACTATGGCTACACCTTC.

This clonotype occurred once. The chain is built from TRBV9 and TRBJ2-1; 8 positions match TRBD1. The CDR3 has 15 amino acids. V was pared by 2 bases and J by 7 bases, with 8 bases of the junction left unmatched. CDR1 is SGDLS, CDR2 YYNGEE, per germline. The CDR3 sequence is CASSVGTGQGNEQFF. For the CDR3, the DNA is TGTGCCAGCAGCGTGGGGACAGGCCAGGGGAATGAGCAGTTCTTC.

This clonotype has more than one count but fewer than ten. The chain couples TRBV12-3 or TRBV12-4 to TRBJ2-3; 8 nucleotides match TRBD2. The CDR3 length is 15 residues. The J segment lost 2 bases and the V segment lost 7 bases, leaving 8 bases of the junction unmatched. The CDR3 DNA is TGTGCCAGCATCTTTAGCGGGGTGAACACAGATACGCAGTATTTT. It yields the protein CASIFSGVNTDTQYF.

The sample holds many counts of this clonotype. V gene TRBV7-2 combines with J gene TRBJ1-1, with a tentative D call TRBD1 (5 bases). V lost 2 bases and J 4 bases, leaving 14 bases between the germline ends. The CDR3 consists of 15 residues. Looked up from germline, CDR1 is SGHTA and CDR2 is FQGNSA. CDR3 sequence reads: CASSLIWQGGTEAFF. For the CDR3, the DNA is TGTGCCAGCAGCTTAATTTGGCAGGGCGGCACTGAAGCTTTCTTT.

This clonotype was seen many times. The rearrangement uses TRBV7-9 and TRBJ2-2; 11 bases map to TRBD2. Looked up from germline, CDR1 is SEHNR and CDR2 is FQNEAQ (reference sequence). This CDR3 region has 15 residues. The V segment lost 3 bases and the J segment 5 bases; nucleotides outside the gene matches: 2. As DNA, the CDR3 is TGTGCCAGCAGCTTTCTAGCGGGGGGTACCGGGGAGCTGTTTTTT. Protein product: CASSFLAGGTGELFF.